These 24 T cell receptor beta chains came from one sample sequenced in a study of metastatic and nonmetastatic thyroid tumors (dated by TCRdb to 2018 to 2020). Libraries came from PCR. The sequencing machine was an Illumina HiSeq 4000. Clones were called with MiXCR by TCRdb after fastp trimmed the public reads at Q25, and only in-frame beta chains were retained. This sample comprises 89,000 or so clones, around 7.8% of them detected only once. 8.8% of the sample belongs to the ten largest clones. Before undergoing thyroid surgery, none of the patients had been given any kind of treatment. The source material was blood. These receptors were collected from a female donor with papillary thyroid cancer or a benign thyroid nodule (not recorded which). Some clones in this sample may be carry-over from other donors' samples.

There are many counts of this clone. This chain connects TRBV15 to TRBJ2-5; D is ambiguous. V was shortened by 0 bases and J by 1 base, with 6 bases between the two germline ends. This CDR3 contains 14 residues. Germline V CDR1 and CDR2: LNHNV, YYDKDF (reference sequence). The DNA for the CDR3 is TGTGCCACCAGCAGAGATCGCGCCCAAGAGACCCAGTACTTC. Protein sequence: CATSRDRAQETQYF.

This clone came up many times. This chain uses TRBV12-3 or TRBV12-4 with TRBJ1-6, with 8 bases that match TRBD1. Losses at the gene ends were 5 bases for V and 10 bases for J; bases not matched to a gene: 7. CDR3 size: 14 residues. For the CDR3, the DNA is TGTGCCAGCAGTGGACAGGGAGTGGGGTCACCCCTCCACTTT. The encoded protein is CASSGQGVGSPLHF.

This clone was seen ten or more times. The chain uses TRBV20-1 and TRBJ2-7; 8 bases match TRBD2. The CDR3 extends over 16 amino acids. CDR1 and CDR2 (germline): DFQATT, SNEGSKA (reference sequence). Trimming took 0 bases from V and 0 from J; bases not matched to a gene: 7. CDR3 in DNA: TGCAGTGCTAGAGACCCCCTGCGGGGGGACTCCTACGAGCAGTACTTC. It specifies CSARDPLRGDSYEQYF.

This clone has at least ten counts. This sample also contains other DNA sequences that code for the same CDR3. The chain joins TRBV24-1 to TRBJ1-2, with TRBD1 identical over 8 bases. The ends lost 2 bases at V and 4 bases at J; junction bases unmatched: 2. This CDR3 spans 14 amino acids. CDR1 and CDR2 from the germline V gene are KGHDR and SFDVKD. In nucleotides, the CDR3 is TGTGCCACCAGTGATTCGACAGGGGTCTATGGCTACACCTTC. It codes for CATSDSTGVYGYTF.

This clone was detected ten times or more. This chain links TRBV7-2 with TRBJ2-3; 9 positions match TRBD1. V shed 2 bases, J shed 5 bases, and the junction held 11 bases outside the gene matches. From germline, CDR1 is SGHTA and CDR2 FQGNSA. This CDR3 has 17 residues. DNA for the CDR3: TGTGCCAGCAGCTTAAGAATTGAACAGGGGGCAGAAGATACGCAGTATTTT. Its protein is CASSLRIEQGAEDTQYF.

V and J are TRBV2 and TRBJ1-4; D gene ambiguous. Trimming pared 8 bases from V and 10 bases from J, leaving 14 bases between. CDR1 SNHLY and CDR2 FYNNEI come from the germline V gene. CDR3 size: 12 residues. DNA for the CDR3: TGTGCCAGCGCTGCTGACACGGGAAAACTGTTTTTT. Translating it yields CASAADTGKLFF.

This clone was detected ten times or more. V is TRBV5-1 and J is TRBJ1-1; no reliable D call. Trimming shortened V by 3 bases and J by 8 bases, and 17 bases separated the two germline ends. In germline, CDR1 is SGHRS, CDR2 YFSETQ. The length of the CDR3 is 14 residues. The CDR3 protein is CASSSQASNLEAFF. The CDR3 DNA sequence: TGCGCCAGCAGCTCCCAGGCCTCGAACCTCGAAGCTTTCTTT.

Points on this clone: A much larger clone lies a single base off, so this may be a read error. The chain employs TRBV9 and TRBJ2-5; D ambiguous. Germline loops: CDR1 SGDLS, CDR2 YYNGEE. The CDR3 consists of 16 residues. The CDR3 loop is CDGPSTCPPAQETQYF. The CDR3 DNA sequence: TGTGACGGCCCCTCGACGTGCCCGCCCGCGCAAGAGACCCAGTACTTC.

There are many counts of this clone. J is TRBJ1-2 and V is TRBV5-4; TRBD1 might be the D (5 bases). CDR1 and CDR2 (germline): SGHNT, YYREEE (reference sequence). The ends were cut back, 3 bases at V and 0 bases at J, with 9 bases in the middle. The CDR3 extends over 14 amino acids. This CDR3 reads CASSSRQPNYGYTF. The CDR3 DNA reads TGTGCCAGCAGCTCAAGACAGCCTAACTATGGCTACACCTTC.

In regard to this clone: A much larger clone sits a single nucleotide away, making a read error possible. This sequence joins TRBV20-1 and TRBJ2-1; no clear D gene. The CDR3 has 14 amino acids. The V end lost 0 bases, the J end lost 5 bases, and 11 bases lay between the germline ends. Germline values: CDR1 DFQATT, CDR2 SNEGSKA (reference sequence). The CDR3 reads CSARDLEWDNEQFF. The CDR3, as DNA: TGCAGTGCTAGAGATCTGGAGTGGGACAATGAGCAGTTCTTC.

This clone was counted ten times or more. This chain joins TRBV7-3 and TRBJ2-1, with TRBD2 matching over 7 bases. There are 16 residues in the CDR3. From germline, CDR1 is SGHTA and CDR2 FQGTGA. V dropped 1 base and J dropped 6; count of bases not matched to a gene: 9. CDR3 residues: CASSLNYQRGINEQFF. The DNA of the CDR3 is TGTGCCAGCAGCTTAAATTACCAGCGGGGTATCAATGAGCAGTTCTTC.

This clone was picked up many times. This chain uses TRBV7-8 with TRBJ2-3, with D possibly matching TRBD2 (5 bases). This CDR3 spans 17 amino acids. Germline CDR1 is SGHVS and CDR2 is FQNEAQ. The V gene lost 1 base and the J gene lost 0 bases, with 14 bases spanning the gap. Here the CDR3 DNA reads TGTGCCAGCAGCTTAGAAGCTAGCACCGCTAGCACAGATACGCAGTATTTT. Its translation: CASSLEASTASTDTQYF.

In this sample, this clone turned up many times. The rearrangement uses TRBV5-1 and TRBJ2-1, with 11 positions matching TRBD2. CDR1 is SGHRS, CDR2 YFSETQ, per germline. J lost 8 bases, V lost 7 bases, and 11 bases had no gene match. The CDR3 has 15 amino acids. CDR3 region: CASAVSGGAADEQFF. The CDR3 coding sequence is TGCGCCAGCGCCGTTAGCGGGGGGGCCGCGGATGAGCAGTTCTTC.

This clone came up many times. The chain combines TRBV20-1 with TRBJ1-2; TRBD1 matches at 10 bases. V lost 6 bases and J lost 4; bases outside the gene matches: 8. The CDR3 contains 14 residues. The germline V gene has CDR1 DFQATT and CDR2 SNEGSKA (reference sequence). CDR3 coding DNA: TGCAGTGCAGAGACAGGGGGCGTTTTCTATGGCTACACCTTC. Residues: CSAETGGVFYGYTF.

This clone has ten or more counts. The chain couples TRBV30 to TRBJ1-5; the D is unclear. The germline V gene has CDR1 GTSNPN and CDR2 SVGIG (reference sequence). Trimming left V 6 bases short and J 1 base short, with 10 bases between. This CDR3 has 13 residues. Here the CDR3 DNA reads TGTGCCTGCCAGCCTGGGAGCAATCAGCCCCAGCATTTT. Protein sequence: CACQPGSNQPQHF.

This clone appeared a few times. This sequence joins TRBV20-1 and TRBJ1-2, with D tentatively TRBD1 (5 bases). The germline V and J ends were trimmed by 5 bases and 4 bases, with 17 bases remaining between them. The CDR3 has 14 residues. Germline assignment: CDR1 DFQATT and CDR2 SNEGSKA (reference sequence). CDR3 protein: CSALNPGRAYGYTF. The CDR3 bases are TGCAGTGCTCTAAATCCGGGGCGAGCCTATGGCTACACCTTC.

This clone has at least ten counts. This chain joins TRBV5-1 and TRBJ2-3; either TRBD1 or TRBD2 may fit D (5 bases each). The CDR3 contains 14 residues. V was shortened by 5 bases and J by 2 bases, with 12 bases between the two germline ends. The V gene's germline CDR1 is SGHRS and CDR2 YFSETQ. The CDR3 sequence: CASSLEGLTDTQYF. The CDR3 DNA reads TGCGCCAGCAGTTTAGAGGGGCTCACAGATACGCAGTATTTT.

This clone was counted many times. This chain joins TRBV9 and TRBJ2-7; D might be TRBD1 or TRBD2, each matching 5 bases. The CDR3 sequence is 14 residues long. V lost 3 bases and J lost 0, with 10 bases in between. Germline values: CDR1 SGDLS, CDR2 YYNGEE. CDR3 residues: CASSGGGTSYEQYF. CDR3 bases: TGTGCCAGCAGCGGTGGGGGAACCTCCTACGAGCAGTACTTC.

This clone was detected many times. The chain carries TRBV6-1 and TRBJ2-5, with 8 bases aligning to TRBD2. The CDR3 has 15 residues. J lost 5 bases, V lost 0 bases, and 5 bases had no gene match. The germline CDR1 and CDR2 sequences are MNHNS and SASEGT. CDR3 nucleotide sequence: TGTGCCAGCAGTGAAGCGGTAGCGGGGAGGGAGACCCAGTACTTC. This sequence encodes CASSEAVAGRETQYF.

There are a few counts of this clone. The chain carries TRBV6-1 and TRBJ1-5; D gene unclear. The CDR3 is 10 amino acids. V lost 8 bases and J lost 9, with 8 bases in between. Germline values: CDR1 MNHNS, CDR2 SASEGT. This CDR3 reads CASGGWPQHF. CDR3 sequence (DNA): TGTGCCAGCGGAGGTTGGCCCCAGCATTTT.

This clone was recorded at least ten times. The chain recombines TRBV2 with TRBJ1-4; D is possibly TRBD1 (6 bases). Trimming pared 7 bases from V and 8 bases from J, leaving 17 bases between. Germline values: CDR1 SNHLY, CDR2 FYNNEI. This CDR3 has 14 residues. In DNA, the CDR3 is TGTGCCAGCACTGACGGGGGGCTAAGGGAAAAACTGTTTTTT. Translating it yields CASTDGGLREKLFF.

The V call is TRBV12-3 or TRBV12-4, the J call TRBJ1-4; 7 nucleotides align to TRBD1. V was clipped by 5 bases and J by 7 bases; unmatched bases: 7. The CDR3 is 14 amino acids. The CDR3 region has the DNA TGTGCCAGCAGTCCCGGGACAGAGAGTGAAAAACTGTTTTTT. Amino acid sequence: CASSPGTESEKLFF.

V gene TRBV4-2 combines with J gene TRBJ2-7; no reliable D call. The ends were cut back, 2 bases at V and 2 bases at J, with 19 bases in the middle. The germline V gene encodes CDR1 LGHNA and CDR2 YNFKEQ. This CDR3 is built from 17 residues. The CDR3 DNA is TGTGCCAGCAGCCAATGGAGAAATTTGACACGGCCCTACGAGCAGTACTTC. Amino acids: CASSQWRNLTRPYEQYF.

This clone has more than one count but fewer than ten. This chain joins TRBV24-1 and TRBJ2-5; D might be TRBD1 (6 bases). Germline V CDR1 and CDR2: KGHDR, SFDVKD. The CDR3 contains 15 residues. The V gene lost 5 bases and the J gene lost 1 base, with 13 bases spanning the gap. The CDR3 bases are TGTGCCACCAGTGTCTTGGACAGCCGCCAAGAGACCCAGTACTTC. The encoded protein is CATSVLDSRQETQYF.